Sequencing of this TCR beta chain was carried out in a study of identical twins. Notes on the study in general: There were fewer insertions in abundant cord blood beta clonotypes, but memory repertoires showed no such pattern. Model-predicted out-of-frame TCR alpha sharing fell below observed values in monozygotic twins. It was possible that invariant MAIT and iNKT cells partly confounded the zero-insertion analyses.

The CDR3 runs to 15 residues. CDR1 is GTSNPN and CDR2 is SVGIG in the germline V gene (reference sequence). TCRdb reprocessed the 5' RACE reads via MiXCR and lists one record per CDR3 protein. The sample yields more than 1.5 million distinct CDR3 sequences, about 31% seen once. Among all donors, each was a healthy Caucasian. As for this clonotype: The antigen remains undetermined.

The chain carries TRBV30 and TRBJ2-7, with 7 bases fitting TRBD2. The J call could be wrong; TRBJ2-5 is a better fit for the DNA end. This TCR was recovered from a newborn girl in good health. The sample was cord blood. The CDR3: CAWSSVIGIAGTQYF. For the CDR3, the DNA is TGTGCCTGGAGTTCTGTGATCGGGATAGCGGGGACCCAGTACTTC.